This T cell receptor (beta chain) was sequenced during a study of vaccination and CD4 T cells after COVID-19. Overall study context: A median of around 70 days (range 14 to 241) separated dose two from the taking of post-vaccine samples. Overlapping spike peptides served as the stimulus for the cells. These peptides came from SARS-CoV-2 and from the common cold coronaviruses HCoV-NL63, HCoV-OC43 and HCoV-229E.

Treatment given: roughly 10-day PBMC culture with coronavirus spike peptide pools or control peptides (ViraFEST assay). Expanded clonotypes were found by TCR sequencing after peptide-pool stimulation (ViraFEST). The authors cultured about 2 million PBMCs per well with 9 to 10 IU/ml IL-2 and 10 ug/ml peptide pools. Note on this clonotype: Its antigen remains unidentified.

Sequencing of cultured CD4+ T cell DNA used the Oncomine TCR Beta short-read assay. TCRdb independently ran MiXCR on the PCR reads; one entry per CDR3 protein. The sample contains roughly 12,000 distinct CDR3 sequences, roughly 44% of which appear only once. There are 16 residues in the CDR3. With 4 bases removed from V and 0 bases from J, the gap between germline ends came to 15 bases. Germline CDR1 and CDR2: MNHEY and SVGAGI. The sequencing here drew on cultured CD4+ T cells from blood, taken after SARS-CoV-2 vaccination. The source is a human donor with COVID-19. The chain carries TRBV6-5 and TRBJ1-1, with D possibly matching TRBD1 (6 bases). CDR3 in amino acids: CASSSGVGSMNTEAFF. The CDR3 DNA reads TGTGCCAGCAGTTCAGGGGTAGGTTCGATGAACACTGAAGCTTTCTTT.